The present T cell receptor (beta chain) was sequenced within a study of regulatory T cells in long-lasting Graves disease. V shed 1 base and J shed 1 base, with 10 bases lying between them. Germline CDR1 reads ENHRY; CDR2 reads SYGVKD. The CDR3 is 15 residues long. Regarding time point: persistent/refractory GD, antithyroid drugs over 5 years with positive TRAb. RNA isolated from PBMCs was used to make the TCR library. Library construction for TCR beta used iRepertoire HTBI primers and Arm-PCR of CDR3 regions. TCRdb re-analysed the multiplex PCR reads in MiXCR, keeping a single row per CDR3 protein. Found here are hundreds of thousands of distinct CDR3 sequences, approximately 21% of them singletons; the top ten hold roughly 7%.

The input for sequencing was peripheral blood mononuclear cells (PBMCs), taken when the disease was refractory, from a patient treated with antithyroid drugs. This clonotype originated in a female donor with Graves disease. The rearrangement joins TRBV10-3 to TRBJ2-5, with a tentative D call TRBD1 (6 bases). The CDR3 nucleotides are TGTGCCATCAGTGAGTTCTGGACAGCCCAAGAGACCCAGTACTTC. This gives the protein CAISEFWTAQETQYF.